This T cell receptor beta chain was sequenced during a study of OX40 agonist ivuxolimab in advanced cancers. Whole-study context: Mean age approximately 59 years, range 23 to 79; around 80% male. Eligibility rules accepted prior anti-PD-1, anti-PD-L1 or anti-CTLA-4 therapy, and over 30% had some. Study observations and caveats: Clonal expansion was seen in CD4+ and CD8+ blood T cells by week 6 at 0.1 to 3.0 mg/kg.

Systemic immunosuppression or a history of autoimmune disease excluded patients. V was cut by 5 bases and J by 5 bases, with 13 bases left in between. The germline CDR1 and CDR2 sequences are SGHRS and YFSETQ. The CDR3 length is 14 residues. Of note for this clone: Antigen unknown.

TCRdb's table, derived via immunoSEQ multiplex PCR, lists solely in-frame clones and lacks some. The sample lists tens of thousands of clones, 92% occurring once. The sequence derives from an adult with an advanced solid tumor such as melanoma, head and neck, liver or kidney cancer. Sequenced material: CD4+ or CD8+ T cells sorted from blood, taken in a trial of the OX40 agonist ivuxolimab. This sequence joins TRBV5-1 and TRBJ2-2; D perhaps matches TRBD1 (6 bases). The CDR3 DNA reads TGCGCCAGCAGAGAGGACAGTAATACCGGGGAGCTGTTTTTT. This sequence encodes CASREDSNTGELFF.